A selection of T cell receptor beta chains follows, all from one sample in a study of blood T cell repertoires in COVID-19. The protocol was immunoSEQ multiplex PCR, while the TCRdb copy is restricted to in-frame clones and leaves out a portion. This table has about 350,000 clones, around 87% appearing once. Source material: PBMCs or T cells enriched from blood (not recorded which). These receptor sequences come from a young woman who had recovered from COVID-19. Both conserved end residues are part of each CDR3. Each record gives: clone size, J gene, D gene, V gene, CDR3 DNA, CDR3 protein. D genes are given only for firm matches. The size entry is marked missing in some rows and otherwise reads once, few, many or a size class.

size: -; J: TRBJ1-6; D: TRBD1; V: TRBV4-3; DNA: TGCGCCAGCAGCCAGTTTAGTGGACAGGACGGTACCCTCCACTTT; CDR3: CASSQFSGQDGTLHF
size: -; J: TRBJ2-1; D: TRBD1; V: TRBV6-5; DNA: TGTGCCAGCAGAGGACAGGGACGATTTACGGGTGAGCAGTTCTTC; CDR3: CASRGQGRFTGEQFF
size: -; J: TRBJ2-5; D: -; V: TRBV5-1; DNA: TGCGCCAGCAGCTTGGGGACAAACCAAGAGACCCAGTACTTC; CDR3: CASSLGTNQETQYF
size: -; J: TRBJ1-5; D: -; V: TRBV2; DNA: TGTGCCAGCAGTGAATCATTGGCAGGGAGCAATCAGCCCCAGCATTTT; CDR3: CASSESLAGSNQPQHF
size: -; J: TRBJ1-2; D: -; V: TRBV5-5; DNA: TGTGCCAGCAGCCCAAGACTCGGGGGGGCGACCTATGGCTACACCTTC; CDR3: CASSPRLGGATYGYTF
size: -; J: TRBJ2-5; D: -; V: TRBV6-5; DNA: TGTGCCAGCACCAGGGACTTGCAAGAGACCCAGTACTTC; CDR3: CASTRDLQETQYF
size: -; J: TRBJ1-2; D: TRBD1; V: TRBV6-1; DNA: TGTGCCAGCAGTGTTACTTTGGGACAGGGGGGAATCATGGGCTACACCTTC; CDR3: CASSVTLGQGGIMGYTF
size: -; J: TRBJ1-1; D: -; V: TRBV18; DNA: TGTGCCAGCTCACCACAAGGGGGACGGGACACTGAAGCTTTCTTT; CDR3: CASSPQGGRDTEAFF
size: once; J: TRBJ2-5; D: TRBD2; V: TRBV9; DNA: TGTGCCAGCAGCACCAGCGGACTAGCGGGCCAAGAGACCCAGTACTTC; CDR3: CASSTSGLAGQETQYF
size: -; J: TRBJ1-2; D: TRBD1; V: TRBV18; DNA: TGTGCCAGCTCACGGGGACAGGGGACAGCTAACTATGGCTACACCTTC; CDR3: CASSRGQGTANYGYTF
size: -; J: TRBJ1-2; D: TRBD1; V: TRBV6-4; DNA: TGTGCCAGCAGACTACAGGGGTCCGGAGAAGGCTACACCTTC; CDR3: CASRLQGSGEGYTF
size: -; J: TRBJ2-7; D: TRBD2; V: TRBV9; DNA: TGTGCCAGCAGCGCCTTAGCGGGGGGCGTCTACGAGCAGTACTTC; CDR3: CASSALAGGVYEQYF
size: once; J: TRBJ2-7; D: TRBD2; V: TRBV13; DNA: TGTGCCAGCAGCCCAGCGGGGGGGTACTACGAGCAGTACTTC; CDR3: CASSPAGGYYEQYF
size: -; J: TRBJ2-5; D: -; V: TRBV2; DNA: TGTGCCAGCAGTGAGGTTGGGGGTGGCGGGGTATGGAAGACCCAGTACTTC; CDR3: CASSEVGGGGVWKTQYF
size: -; J: TRBJ2-1; D: TRBD2; V: TRBV7-2; DNA: TGTGCCAGCAGCTCCGGGACTAGCGGGGGTGAGCAGTTCTTC; CDR3: CASSSGTSGGEQFF
size: -; J: TRBJ1-2; D: -; V: TRBV14; DNA: TGTGCCAGCAGCCGAAGGACAGCAGCTAACTATGGCTACACCTTC; CDR3: CASSRRTAANYGYTF
size: -; J: TRBJ2-3; D: TRBD1; V: TRBV19; DNA: TGTGCCAGTAGCCCCAGGGGGCTTAGCACAGATACGCAGTATTTT; CDR3: CASSPRGLSTDTQYF
size: -; J: TRBJ1-1; D: -; V: TRBV12-3/TRBV12-4; DNA: TGTGCCATCACAGGGTTGAACACTGAAGCTTTCTTT; CDR3: CAITGLNTEAFF
size: -; J: TRBJ1-1; D: -; V: TRBV18; DNA: TGTGCCAGCTCACCACAGGGGACTAACACTGAAGCTTTCTTT; CDR3: CASSPQGTNTEAFF
size: once; J: TRBJ2-2; D: TRBD2; V: TRBV4-3; DNA: TGCGCCAGCAGGCCCGGACTAGCGGACACCGGGGAGCTGTTTTTT; CDR3: CASRPGLADTGELFF
size: -; J: TRBJ2-5; D: TRBD2; V: TRBV5-6; DNA: TGTGCCAGCGGATTAGGGCAAAGGGAACTAGCGGGCCTCCAAGAGACCCAGTACTTC; CDR3: CASGLGQRELAGLQETQYF
size: -; J: TRBJ2-5; D: -; V: TRBV4-3; DNA: TGCGCCAGCAGCCAAGTTGGCACAGAAGAGACCCAGTACTTC; CDR3: CASSQVGTEETQYF
size: -; J: TRBJ2-3; D: -; V: TRBV4-1; DNA: TGCGCCAGCAGCCAATCTATAGATACGCAGTATTTT; CDR3: CASSQSIDTQYF
size: -; J: TRBJ2-7; D: -; V: TRBV9; DNA: TGTGCCAGCAGCCGGGGGGCAGAGGTCCACGAGCAGTACTTC; CDR3: CASSRGAEVHEQYF
size: -; J: TRBJ2-3; D: TRBD2; V: TRBV19; DNA: TGTGCCAGTACGAAAAGCGGGGGGGGCCGCACAGATACGCAGTATTTT; CDR3: CASTKSGGGRTDTQYF
size: few; J: TRBJ1-2; D: -; V: TRBV2; DNA: TGTGCCAGCAGTGAAGGAGGCAGGGGACGCGGTGGCTACACCTTC; CDR3: CASSEGGRGRGGYTF
size: -; J: TRBJ2-7; D: TRBD2; V: TRBV12-3/TRBV12-4; DNA: TGTGCCAGCAGTTTCGGGGGGGGCCACGAGCAGTACTTC; CDR3: CASSFGGGHEQYF
size: -; J: TRBJ2-5; D: -; V: TRBV5-4; DNA: TGTGCCAGCAGCTCAACTCGGGAGAGCCAAGAGACCCAGTACTTC; CDR3: CASSSTRESQETQYF
size: -; J: TRBJ1-5; D: -; V: TRBV19; DNA: TGTGCCAGTAGTATAGTCCGGGGATACAATCAGCCCCAGCATTTT; CDR3: CASSIVRGYNQPQHF
size: -; J: TRBJ1-2; D: -; V: TRBV14; DNA: TGTGCCAGCAGCCCCGGGGGGCTCGGCGGCTACACCTTC; CDR3: CASSPGGLGGYTF
size: -; J: TRBJ1-4; D: TRBD1; V: TRBV18; DNA: TGTGCCAGCTCACCCGGACAGGGGGCTGAAAAACTGTTTTTT; CDR3: CASSPGQGAEKLFF
size: -; J: TRBJ1-2; D: -; V: TRBV7-9; DNA: TGTGCCAGCAGCTTAAATCAGGGGAAGGGCTACACCTTC; CDR3: CASSLNQGKGYTF
size: -; J: TRBJ2-5; D: TRBD2; V: TRBV5-1; DNA: TGCGCCAGCAGCTTCTTGCGGGGGAACCAAGAGACCCAGTACTTC; CDR3: CASSFLRGNQETQYF
size: -; J: TRBJ1-2; D: -; V: TRBV3-1/TRBV3-2; DNA: TGTGCCAGCAGCCTAGCAACGGCGCTGACGGGCTACACCTTC; CDR3: CASSLATALTGYTF
size: -; J: TRBJ2-5; D: TRBD2; V: TRBV2; DNA: TGTGCCAGCAGTATTAGCGGGGGGTCTCAAGAGACCCAGTACTTC; CDR3: CASSISGGSQETQYF
size: once; J: TRBJ2-3; D: -; V: TRBV12-5; DNA: TGTGCTAGTGGCTGGGGCAGGGGCACAGATACGCAGTATTTT; CDR3: CASGWGRGTDTQYF
size: -; J: TRBJ1-2; D: TRBD1; V: TRBV5-5; DNA: TGTGCCAGCAGCGCATCCGGGACAGGGGACGGCTACACCTTC; CDR3: CASSASGTGDGYTF
size: -; J: TRBJ2-2; D: -; V: TRBV5-1; DNA: TGCGCCAGCAGCTTGGAGGGACACAGAAACACCGGGGAGCTGTTTTTT; CDR3: CASSLEGHRNTGELFF
size: -; J: TRBJ1-1; D: -; V: TRBV29-1; DNA: TGCAGCGTTGAAGGGGACTCCAGACACACTGAAGCTTTCTTT; CDR3: CSVEGDSRHTEAFF
size: -; J: TRBJ2-5; D: TRBD1; V: TRBV24-1; DNA: TGTGCCACATCCAGGGGGACCCAAGAGACCCAGTACTTC; CDR3: CATSRGTQETQYF